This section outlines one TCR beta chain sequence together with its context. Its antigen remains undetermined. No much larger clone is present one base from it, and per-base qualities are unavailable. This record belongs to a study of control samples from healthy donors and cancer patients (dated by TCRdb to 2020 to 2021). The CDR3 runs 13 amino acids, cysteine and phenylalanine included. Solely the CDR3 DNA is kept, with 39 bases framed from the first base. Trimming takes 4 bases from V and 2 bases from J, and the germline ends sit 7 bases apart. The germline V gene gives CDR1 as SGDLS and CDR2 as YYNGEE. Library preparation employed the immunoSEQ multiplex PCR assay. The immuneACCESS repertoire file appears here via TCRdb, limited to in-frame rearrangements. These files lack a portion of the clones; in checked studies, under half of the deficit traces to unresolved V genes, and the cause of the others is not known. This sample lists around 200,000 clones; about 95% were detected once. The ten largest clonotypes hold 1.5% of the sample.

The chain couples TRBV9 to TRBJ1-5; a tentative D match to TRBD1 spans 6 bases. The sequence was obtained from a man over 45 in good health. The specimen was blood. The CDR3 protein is CASSSGGNQPQHF. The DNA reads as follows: TGTGCCAGCAGCTCAGGGGGCAATCAGCCCCAGCATTTT.